These 26 T cell receptor beta chains originate from one sample sequenced in a study of cytomegalovirus exposure and HLA in healthy donors. This PCR relied on a set of 60 Vbeta primers and 13 Jbeta primers. Here immunoSEQ multiplex PCR was the method, and the copy in TCRdb shows in-frame clones only, minus some. The sample includes about 130,000 clones, roughly 80% of them seen just once. The sequenced sample consisted of PBMCs. These receptors originate from a woman between 35 and 50 years old in good health and CMV-seropositive.

V is TRBV7-3 and J is TRBJ1-1, with 11 bases aligning to TRBD1. This CDR3 has 14 residues. V shed 5 bases, J shed 10 bases, and the junction held 9 bases outside the gene matches. Looked up from germline, CDR1 is SGHTA and CDR2 is FQGTGA. CDR3 protein: CASSVGQGALPAFF. As DNA, the CDR3 is TGTGCCAGCAGCGTTGGACAGGGGGCCCTTCCAGCTTTCTTT.

The rearrangement links TRBV7-2 to TRBJ2-5; 8 bases map to TRBD2. The DNA end is a closer match to TRBJ2-7, so the J assignment may be wrong. Germline CDR1 and CDR2: SGHTA and FQGNSA. This CDR3 comprises 13 residues. The CDR3 spells CASSPSGPYEQYF. CDR3 coding DNA: TGTGCCAGCAGCCCTAGCGGGCCCTACGAGCAGTACTTC.

This chain joins TRBV2 and TRBJ2-7, with 7 bases lining up with TRBD1. This CDR3 comprises 16 residues. The V gene end was trimmed by 2 bases and the J gene end by 1 base; junction bases not matched to a gene: 8. Germline CDR1 and CDR2: SNHLY and FYNNEI. The CDR3 loop reads CASSERGRGYSYEQYF. The CDR3 bases are TGTGCCAGCAGTGAAAGGGGCAGGGGGTATTCCTACGAGCAGTACTTC.

V and J are TRBV28 and TRBJ2-7, with TRBD2 identical over 7 bases. The CDR3 has 15 residues. J lost 0 bases, V lost 4 bases, and 6 bases had no gene match. Germline V lookup: CDR1 MDHEN, CDR2 SYDVKM. The CDR3 coding sequence is TGTGCCAGCAGTTCCCGGGAGGTGACCTCCTACGAGCAGTACTTC. Its translation: CASSSREVTSYEQYF.

The rearrangement links TRBV7-2 to TRBJ1-2; 7 bases are shared with TRBD1. The junction had 4 bases not matched to a gene; V was cut back by 4 bases and J by 2 bases. The CDR3 length is 14 residues. Per germline, CDR1 SGHTA and CDR2 FQGNSA. The CDR3, as DNA: TGTGCCAGCAGCTCAGGACAGGCGAACTATGGCTACACCTTC. Translated, it gives CASSSGQANYGYTF. The variable domain in full, completed from reference TRBV7-2 and TRBJ1-2, reads GAGVSQSPSNKVTEKGKDVELRCDPISGHTALYWYRQSLGQGLEFLIYFQGNSAPDKSGLPSDRFSAERTGGSVSTLTIQRTQQEDSAVYLCASSSGQANYGYTFGSGTRLTVV.

This clone was counted a few times. This chain joins TRBV30 and TRBJ1-2, with D perhaps matching TRBD1 (5 bases). CDR1 is GTSNPN, CDR2 SVGIG, per germline (reference sequence). Trimming shortened V by 3 bases and J by 8 bases, and 19 bases separated the two germline ends. This CDR3 has 14 residues. The CDR3 loop is CAWSEQAPLWGYTF. DNA of the CDR3: TGTGCCTGGAGCGAACAGGCACCTCTATGGGGCTACACCTTC.

Comment on this clone: Other DNA sequences in the same sample also yield this CDR3. The rearrangement uses TRBV5-1 and TRBJ1-1; 7 bases map to TRBD1. CDR1 and CDR2 from the germline V gene are SGHRS and YFSETQ. Trimming took 4 bases from V and 1 from J; bases not matched to a gene: 4. The CDR3 sequence is 14 residues long. The CDR3 is CASSPGQTNTEAFF. DNA of the CDR3: TGCGCCAGCAGCCCGGGACAGACGAACACTGAAGCTTTCTTT.

The chain carries TRBV9 and TRBJ2-2, with 7 positions matching TRBD1. Germline V gene sequence: CDR1 SGDLS, CDR2 YYNGEE. The CDR3 totals 17 residues. Trimming at V came to 4 bases and at J to 1 base, leaving 10 bases not matched to a gene. CDR3 residues: CASSPNPTGRNTGELFF. As DNA, the CDR3 is TGTGCCAGCAGCCCCAACCCGACAGGGAGGAACACCGGGGAGCTGTTTTTT.

The sample holds a few counts of this clone. V gene TRBV6-5 combines with J gene TRBJ1-1, with TRBD1 matching over 7 bases. This CDR3 is 13 amino acids long. V was pared by 6 bases and J by 1 base, with 2 bases of the junction left unmatched. Germline V gene sequence: CDR1 MNHEY, CDR2 SVGAGI. For the CDR3, the DNA is TGTGCCAGCAGGAGGGACAGGAACACTGAAGCTTTCTTT. This gives the protein CASRRDRNTEAFF.

The chain is built from TRBV28 and TRBJ2-5; perhaps TRBD1 as D (6 bases). The germline V gene encodes CDR1 MDHEN and CDR2 SYDVKM. The length of the CDR3 is 14 residues. The V end was cut by 6 bases, the J end by 11 bases, with 22 bases between. CDR3 region: CASSMGQGLKVQYF. The CDR3 coding sequence is TGTGCCAGCAGCATGGGGCAGGGGCTTAAAGTGCAGTACTTC.

For this clone: The DNA is omitted, as the CDR3 cannot be located on it reliably, and the CDR3 follows TCRdb's listing. The CDR3 here is CASSPWGTGTGLFF. The chain is built from TRBV5-4 and TRBJ2-1; TRBD2 is taken as the D call from the table, unchecked against the DNA. The CDR3 is 14 amino acids in total, end residues counted. Germline assignment: CDR1 SGHNT and CDR2 YYREEE (reference sequence).

The chain couples TRBV4-2 to TRBJ1-6; D is uncertain. Trimming pared 1 base from V and 7 bases from J, leaving 11 bases between. CDR1 is LGHNA and CDR2 is YNFKEQ in the germline V gene. The CDR3 contains 15 residues. CDR3 DNA sequence: TGTGCCAGCAGCCAAGGGGCCGTAGTAAATTCACCCCTCCACTTT. Amino acid sequence: CASSQGAVVNSPLHF.

The chain carries TRBV5-6 and TRBJ1-1; maybe TRBD1 (6 bases). Trimming shortened V by 4 bases and J by 3 bases, and 13 bases separated the two germline ends. Germline V CDR1 and CDR2: SGHDT, YYEEEE. The CDR3 spans 14 residues. The DNA for the CDR3 is TGTGCCAGCAGCACGGGACACGGATACACTGAAGCTTTCTTT. Amino acid sequence: CASSTGHGYTEAFF.

This chain joins TRBV4-3 and TRBJ1-2, with 10 bases that match TRBD1. The V gene's germline CDR1 is LGHNA and CDR2 YSLEER. The CDR3 extends over 13 amino acids. Losses at the gene ends were 3 bases for V and 9 bases for J; bases not matched to a gene: 4. Here the CDR3 DNA reads TGCGCCAGCAGCCAGACAGGGGGCCGGAGCTACACCTTC. Its translation is CASSQTGGRSYTF.

The V gene is TRBV6-1, the J gene TRBJ2-7, with D uncertain. The V gene's germline CDR1 is MNHNS and CDR2 SASEGT. The CDR3 is 17 residues long. Trimming cost V 0 bases and J 5 bases, with 20 bases left between them. Here the CDR3 reads CASSEALLADQGDEQYF. CDR3 DNA sequence: TGTGCCAGCAGTGAAGCGCTTCTGGCGGATCAAGGAGACGAGCAGTACTTC.

This chain connects TRBV11-2 to TRBJ2-2; possibly TRBD1 for D (7 bases). Deletions cut 1 base from V and 4 bases from J, with 16 bases between. Looked up from germline, CDR1 is SGHAT and CDR2 is FQNNGV. The CDR3 consists of 17 residues. Here the CDR3 DNA reads TGTGCCAGCAGCTTAGTTGGAGGGGGCTCGCTCACCGGGGAGCTGTTTTTT. Its translation: CASSLVGGGSLTGELFF.

The gene calls are TRBV5-3 and TRBJ1-4, with D possibly TRBD1 on 5 matching bases. TRBV5-3 carries the ORF label, with uncertain function. V gave up 3 bases and J gave up 6 bases, with 12 bases separating them. The CDR3 contains 14 residues. The CDR3 DNA reads as TGTGCCAGAAGCTCATCTCAGGGTGATGAAAAACTGTTTTTT. Amino acids: CARSSSQGDEKLFF.

The chain combines TRBV7-2 with TRBJ2-5; 8 nucleotides line up with TRBD2. The CDR3 is 15 residues long. Trimming took 3 bases from V and 2 from J; bases not matched to a gene: 5. In germline, CDR1 is SGHTA, CDR2 FQGNSA. The CDR3 DNA is TGTGCCAGCAGCTTTCCCGGGGGGGATCAAGAGACCCAGTACTTC. Translating gives CASSFPGGDQETQYF.

The genes are TRBV28 and TRBJ2-1; the D gene is possibly TRBD1 (7 bases). Trimming stripped 7 bases from V and 16 bases from J, with 26 bases between. The CDR3 extends over 14 amino acids. Germline loops: CDR1 MDHEN, CDR2 SYDVKM. The CDR3 loop is CASTTPAARGRYFF. CDR3 coding DNA: TGTGCCAGCACCACTCCTGCGGCCAGGGGGAGGTATTTCTTC.

The rearrangement uses TRBV4-3 and TRBJ1-1, with 9 bases that match TRBD1. The V gene end was trimmed by 4 bases and the J gene end by 3 bases; junction bases not matched to a gene: 6. This CDR3 is 15 amino acids long. Per germline, CDR1 LGHNA and CDR2 YSLEER. CDR3 sequence (DNA): TGCGCCAGCAGCCCCGGGACAGGGCGAGACACTGAAGCTTTCTTT. It encodes CASSPGTGRDTEAFF.

This clone was counted once. This chain's CDR3 is CASSPGAYEQYF. The DNA for the CDR3 is TGTGCCAGCAGTCCAGGGGCCTACGAGCAGTACTTC. J is TRBJ2-7 and V is TRBV28; a possible D gene is TRBD1 (6 bases). Germline V gene sequence: CDR1 MDHEN, CDR2 SYDVKM. This CDR3 is 12 amino acids long. Trimming stripped 5 bases from V and 2 bases from J, with 7 bases between.

The V call is TRBV5-4, the J call TRBJ2-1, with a possible D match to TRBD2 (6 bases). This CDR3 comprises 15 residues. CDR1 and CDR2 (germline): SGHNT, YYREEE (reference sequence). V was pared by 1 base and J by 5 bases, with 13 bases between. This chain's CDR3 is CASSLRELLDNEQFF. The CDR3 region has the DNA TGTGCCAGCAGCTTGCGGGAGTTATTGGACAATGAGCAGTTCTTC.

The V and J genes are TRBV2 and TRBJ2-2, with D perhaps matching TRBD1 (6 bases). V lost 6 bases and J lost 0, with 11 bases in between. Germline V gene data show CDR1 as SNHLY and CDR2 as FYNNEI. This CDR3 has 15 residues. The CDR3: CASREDSANTGELFF. CDR3 bases: TGTGCCAGCAGGGAGGACAGCGCGAACACCGGGGAGCTGTTTTTT.

Relative to its sample, this clone is medium-sized. This chain joins TRBV10-3 and TRBJ1-5; TRBD1 is a possible D gene (6 bases). CDR1 is ENHRY, CDR2 SYGVKD, per germline. There are 17 residues in the CDR3. The V end was cut by 3 bases, the J end by 5 bases, with 20 bases between. Here the CDR3 DNA reads TGTGCCATCAGTGATGTCCATCGTCAGGGGAGGGATCAGCCCCAGCATTTT. It translates to CAISDVHRQGRDQPQHF.

The chain employs TRBV4-3 and TRBJ1-1, with 10 bases that match TRBD1. The germline V gene has CDR1 LGHNA and CDR2 YSLEER. The V and J ends lost 1 base and 12 bases, in that order; junction bases with no gene match: 5. There are 13 residues in the CDR3. The CDR3 loop is CASSQGQGALTFF. CDR3 bases: TGCGCCAGCAGCCAAGGACAGGGGGCGTTAACTTTCTTT.

The V gene is TRBV28, the J gene TRBJ1-4, with 9 bases fitting TRBD1. Unmatched junction bases numbered 2, after V lost 6 bases and J lost 6 bases. The CDR3 is 13 residues long. From germline, CDR1 is MDHEN and CDR2 SYDVKM. CDR3 residues: CASRGQGYEKLFF. CDR3 bases: TGTGCCAGCAGGGGACAGGGATATGAAAAACTGTTTTTT.